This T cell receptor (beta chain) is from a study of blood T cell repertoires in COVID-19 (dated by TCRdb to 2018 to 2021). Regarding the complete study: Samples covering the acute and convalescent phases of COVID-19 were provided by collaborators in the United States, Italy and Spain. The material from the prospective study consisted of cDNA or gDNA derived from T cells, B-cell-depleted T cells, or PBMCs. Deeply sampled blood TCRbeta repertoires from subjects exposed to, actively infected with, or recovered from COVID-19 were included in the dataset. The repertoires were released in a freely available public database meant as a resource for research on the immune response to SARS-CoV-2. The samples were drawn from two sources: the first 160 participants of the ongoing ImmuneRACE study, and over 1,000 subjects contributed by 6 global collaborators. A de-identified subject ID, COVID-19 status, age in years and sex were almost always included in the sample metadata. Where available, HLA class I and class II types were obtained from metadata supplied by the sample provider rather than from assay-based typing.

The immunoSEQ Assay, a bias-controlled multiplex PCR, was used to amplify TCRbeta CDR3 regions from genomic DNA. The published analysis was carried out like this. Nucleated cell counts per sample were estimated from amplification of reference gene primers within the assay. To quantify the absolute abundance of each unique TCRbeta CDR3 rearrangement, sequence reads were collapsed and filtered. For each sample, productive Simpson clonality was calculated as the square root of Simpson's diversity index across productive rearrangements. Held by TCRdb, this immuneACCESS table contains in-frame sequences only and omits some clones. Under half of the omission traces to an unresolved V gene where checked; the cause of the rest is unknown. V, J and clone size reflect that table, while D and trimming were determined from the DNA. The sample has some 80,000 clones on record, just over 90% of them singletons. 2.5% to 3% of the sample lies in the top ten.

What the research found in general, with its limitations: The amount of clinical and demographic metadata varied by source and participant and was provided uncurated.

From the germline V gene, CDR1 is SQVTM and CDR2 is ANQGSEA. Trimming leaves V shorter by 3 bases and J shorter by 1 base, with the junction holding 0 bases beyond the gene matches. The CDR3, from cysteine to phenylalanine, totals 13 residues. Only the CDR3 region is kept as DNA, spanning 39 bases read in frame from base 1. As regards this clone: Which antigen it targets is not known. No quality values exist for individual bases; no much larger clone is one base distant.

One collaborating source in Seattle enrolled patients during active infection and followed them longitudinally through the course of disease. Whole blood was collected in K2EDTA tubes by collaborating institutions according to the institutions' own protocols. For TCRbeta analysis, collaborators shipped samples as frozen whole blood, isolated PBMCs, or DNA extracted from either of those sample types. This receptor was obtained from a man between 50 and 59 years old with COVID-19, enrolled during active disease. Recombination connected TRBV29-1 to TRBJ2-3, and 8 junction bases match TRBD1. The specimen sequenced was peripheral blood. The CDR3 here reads CSVDRGRTDTQYF. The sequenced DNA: TGCAGCGTTGACAGGGGGCGCACAGATACGCAGTATTTT.